What follows are 18 T cell receptor beta chains derived from one specimen sequenced in a study of blood T cell repertoires in COVID-19. Assay: immunoSEQ multiplex PCR; the TCRdb copy retains only in-frame clones and omits some. Of over 200,000 clones listed, 90% to 95% are singletons. Sample: peripheral blood. All receptors derive from a man aged 25 to 40 with acute or convalescent COVID-19.

V gene TRBV6-2 or TRBV6-3 combines with J gene TRBJ2-1; 7 bases map to TRBD2. V trimming: 4 bases; J trimming: 1 base; junction bases outside the gene matches: 16. In germline, CDR1 is MNHEY, CDR2 SVGEGT. The CDR3 spans 19 residues. The CDR3 region has the DNA TGTGCCAGCAGTTCCCACACCAGCGGGGTAGCGGGTTCCTACAATGAGCAGTTCTTC. It codes for CASSSHTSGVAGSYNEQFF.

V usage is TRBV3-1 (or the pseudogene TRBV3-2) and J usage is TRBJ2-1; possibly TRBD2 for D (5 bases). This CDR3 is built from 17 residues. V lost 0 bases to trimming and J lost 2 bases, with 14 bases between them. Germline V lookup: CDR1 LGHDT, CDR2 YNNKEL (reference sequence). The CDR3 region has the DNA TGTGCCAGCAGCCAAGATTATCGAAGCGGAACCTACAATGAGCAGTTCTTC. Translation: CASSQDYRSGTYNEQFF.

In the case of this clone: An end of the junction differs from the germline gene, which may be a read error. The rearrangement uses TRBV30 and TRBJ2-5; D is perhaps TRBD1 (5 bases). The CDR3 totals 10 residues. The germline gives CDR1 GTSNPN, CDR2 SVGIG (reference sequence). The CDR3 DNA is TGTGCCTGGAGTGAGGACATACTTCACTTC. Translated: CAWSEDILHF.

The CDR3 DNA sequence: TGTGCCAGCAGCTTAGGGGTCCTCTCTAGCTACGAGCAGTACTTC. Translation: CASSLGVLSSYEQYF. J is TRBJ2-7 and V is TRBV11-2; D ambiguous. The CDR3 is made up of 15 amino acids. CDR1 is SGHAT, CDR2 FQNNGV, per germline. Trimming shortened V by 1 base and J by 3 bases, and 13 bases separated the two germline ends.

The chain combines TRBV23-1 with TRBJ2-7; maybe TRBD2 (5 bases). TRBV23-1 is marked as an open reading frame, function uncertain. Trimming took 4 bases from V and 3 from J, leaving 22 bases between them. This CDR3 has 17 amino acids. CDR3 DNA sequence: TGCGCCAGCAGTCCGGGGTGCATTCGGTCATCCTTCTACGAGCAGTACTTC. Protein sequence: CASSPGCIRSSFYEQYF.

The rearrangement joins TRBV19 to TRBJ1-1; 7 bases are a match to TRBD1. V was clipped by 5 bases and J by 4 bases; unmatched bases: 7. The germline V gene encodes CDR1 LNHDA and CDR2 SQIVND (reference sequence). The CDR3 is made up of 14 amino acids. The CDR3 is CASSPWAGGTEAFF. For the CDR3, the DNA is TGTGCCAGTAGTCCCTGGGCAGGGGGCACTGAAGCTTTCTTT. Filled out from reference TRBV19 and TRBJ1-1, the complete variable domain reads DGGITQSPKYLFRKEGQNVTLSCEQNLNHDAMYWYRQDPGQGLRLIYYSQIVNDFQKGDIAEGYSVSREKKESFPLTVTSAQKNPTAFYLCASSPWAGGTEAFFGQGTRLTVV.

J is TRBJ2-5 and V is TRBV18; 7 positions agree with TRBD1. With V trimmed by 4 bases and J by 2 bases, 4 bases remained unmatched. The CDR3 sequence is 14 residues long. Germline V gives CDR1 KGHSH, CDR2 LQKENI. CDR3 region: CASSRTGDQETQYF. CDR3 DNA sequence: TGTGCCAGCTCACGGACAGGAGATCAAGAGACCCAGTACTTC.

The chain is built from TRBV6-5 and TRBJ1-2; 8 bases line up with TRBD1. Germline V gives CDR1 MNHEY, CDR2 SVGAGI. The CDR3 totals 14 residues. Germline trimming cut 5 bases from V and 4 bases from J; bases unmatched to any gene: 6. This CDR3 reads CASSNRGGSYGYTF. The CDR3 DNA reads TGTGCCAGCAGTAACAGGGGGGGTTCCTATGGCTACACCTTC.

The V gene is TRBV15, the J gene TRBJ1-5; no definite D call. Germline CDR1 LNHNV, CDR2 YYDKDF (reference sequence). The CDR3 is made up of 15 amino acids. V was cut by 0 bases and J by 0 bases, with 6 bases left in between. The DNA for the CDR3 is TGTGCCACCAGCAGAGAGTCAGTTAGCAATCAGCCCCAGCATTTT. Encoded protein: CATSRESVSNQPQHF.

The chain joins TRBV5-1 to TRBJ2-5; D possibly corresponds to TRBD1 (6 bases). The V end lost 3 bases, the J end lost 1 base, and 22 bases lay between the germline ends. Germline V lookup: CDR1 SGHRS, CDR2 YFSETQ. CDR3 length equals 18 residues. CDR3: CASSSGGRGWSRQETQYF. CDR3 sequence (DNA): TGCGCCAGCAGCTCCGGAGGCAGGGGTTGGAGTCGCCAAGAGACCCAGTACTTC.

This chain connects TRBV18 to TRBJ1-2, with D uncertain. This CDR3 has 12 amino acids. Germline V gene lookup returns CDR1 KGHSH and CDR2 LQKENI. The V gene lost 3 bases and the J gene lost 8 bases, with 10 bases spanning the gap. Here the CDR3 reads CASSPSRSGYTF. Here the CDR3 DNA reads TGTGCCAGCTCACCCTCGAGGTCCGGCTACACCTTC.

The chain carries TRBV5-1 and TRBJ1-1; a possible D gene is TRBD1 (5 bases). The CDR3 runs to 18 residues. V was clipped by 0 bases and J by 0 bases, with 18 bases between them. In germline, CDR1 is SGHRS, CDR2 YFSETQ. The CDR3 nucleotides read TGCGCCAGCAGCTTGGTGTGGTTCCAGGGAGGCATGAACACTGAAGCTTTCTTT. Residues: CASSLVWFQGGMNTEAFF.

The chain has TRBV6-2 or TRBV6-3 and TRBJ2-1; D might be TRBD2 (7 bases). The germline V and J ends were trimmed by 6 bases and 0 bases, with 18 bases remaining between them. Per germline, CDR1 MNHEY and CDR2 SVGEGT. The CDR3 has 17 residues. CDR3: CASSLRGGGRSYNEQFF. The CDR3 DNA follows: TGTGCCAGCAGCCTAAGGGGCGGGGGCCGCTCCTACAATGAGCAGTTCTTC.

The chain recombines TRBV30 with TRBJ1-1; D gene uncertain. With 2 bases removed from V and 10 bases from J, the gap between germline ends came to 14 bases. CDR1 is GTSNPN and CDR2 is SVGIG in the germline V gene (reference sequence). The CDR3 has 12 residues. The CDR3 nucleotides are TGTGCCTGGAGTCAACAGCAGTTCGGAGCTTTCTTT. It translates to CAWSQQQFGAFF.

J is TRBJ1-1 and V is TRBV10-1; 10 bases align to TRBD1. V lost 5 bases to trimming and J lost 4 bases; unmatched junction nucleotides: 7. Germline assignment: CDR1 WNHNN and CDR2 SYGVQD (reference sequence). The CDR3 is 15 amino acids. For the CDR3, the DNA is TGCGCCAGCAGTTCGACAGGGGGCGGGAGCACTGAAGCTTTCTTT. Residues: CASSSTGGGSTEAFF.

This chain links TRBV7-9 with TRBJ2-7; D perhaps matches TRBD1 (6 bases). V lost 2 bases and J lost 12, with 14 bases in between. The germline CDR1 and CDR2 sequences are SEHNR and FQNEAQ (reference sequence). The length of the CDR3 is 12 residues. The CDR3 loop reads CASSLLLGTLYF. For the CDR3, the DNA is TGTGCCAGCAGCTTACTCCTCGGGACACTGTACTTC. The whole variable domain, filled in from reference TRBV7-9 and TRBJ2-7, reads DTGVSQNPRHKITKRGQNVTFRCDPISEHNRLYWYRQTLGQGPEFLTYFQNEAQLEKSRLLSDRFSAERPKGSFSTLEIQRTEQGDSAMYLCASSLLLGTLYFGPGTRLTVT.

The chain is built from TRBV7-9 and TRBJ1-4, with TRBD1 matching over 9 bases. Per the germline V gene, CDR1 is SEHNR and CDR2 is FQNEAQ (reference sequence). Trimming cost V 3 bases and J 1 base; bases outside gene matches: 6. The CDR3 is 17 amino acids. The chain's CDR3 is CASSFLGQGRTNEKLFF. CDR3 nucleotide sequence: TGTGCCAGCAGCTTCCTCGGACAGGGGAGAACTAATGAAAAACTGTTTTTT.

The chain links TRBV4-2 to TRBJ2-7; TRBD1 aligns across 7 bases. The V gene's germline CDR1 is LGHNA and CDR2 YNFKEQ. The CDR3 has 14 amino acids. The ends lost 0 bases at V and 6 bases at J; junction bases unmatched: 5. CDR3 in DNA: TGTGCCAGCAGCCAAGACAGGGGGATTGGCGAGCAGTACTTC. It is translated as CASSQDRGIGEQYF.